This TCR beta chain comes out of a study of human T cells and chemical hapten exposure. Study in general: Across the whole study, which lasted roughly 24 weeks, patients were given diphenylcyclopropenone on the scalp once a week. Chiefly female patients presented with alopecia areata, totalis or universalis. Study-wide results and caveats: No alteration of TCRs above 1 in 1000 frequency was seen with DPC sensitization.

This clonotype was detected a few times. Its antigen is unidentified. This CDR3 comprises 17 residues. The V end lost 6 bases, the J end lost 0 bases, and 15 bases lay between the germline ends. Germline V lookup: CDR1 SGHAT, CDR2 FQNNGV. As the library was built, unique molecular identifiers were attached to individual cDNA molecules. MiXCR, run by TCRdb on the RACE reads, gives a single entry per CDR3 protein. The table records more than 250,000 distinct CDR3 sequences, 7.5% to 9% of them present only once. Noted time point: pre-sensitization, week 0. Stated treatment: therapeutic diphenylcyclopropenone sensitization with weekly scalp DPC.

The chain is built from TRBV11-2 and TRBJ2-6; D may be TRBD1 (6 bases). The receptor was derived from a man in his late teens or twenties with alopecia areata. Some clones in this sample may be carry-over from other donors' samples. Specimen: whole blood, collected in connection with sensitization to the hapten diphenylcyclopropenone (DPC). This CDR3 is CASRAGTLVSGANVLTF. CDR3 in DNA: TGTGCCAGCAGAGCCGGGACACTTGTCTCTGGGGCCAACGTCCTGACTTTC.